The 21 T cell receptor beta chains in this list originate from one sample, sequenced in a study of early T cells in non-severe SARS-CoV-2 infection. TCRdb recomputed calls from the 5' RACE reads with MiXCR, one row per CDR3 protein. The data show tens of thousands of distinct CDR3 sequences, around 10% seen once. The material was whole blood, obtained at baseline. The receptor set was obtained from an adult who was a healthcare worker with PCR-confirmed SARS-CoV-2 infection or an uninfected control (not recorded which).

This clonotype was counted many times. The J gene is TRBJ2-7, the V gene TRBV25-1, with TRBD2 matching over 7 bases. CDR3 length: 13 residues. The germline CDR1 and CDR2 sequences are MGHDK and SYGVNS. After removal of 3 bases from V and 4 bases from J, the junction contained 3 bases not matched to a gene. The CDR3 loop is CASSEWGGYEQYF. For the CDR3, the DNA is TGTGCCAGCAGTGAGTGGGGAGGGTACGAGCAGTACTTC.

This clonotype was detected only a few times. This chain uses TRBV20-1 with TRBJ1-1; D is perhaps TRBD1 (6 bases). The CDR3 extends over 13 amino acids. Trimming stripped 6 bases from V and 6 bases from J, with 17 bases between. Germline CDR1 is DFQATT and CDR2 is SNEGSKA (reference sequence). This CDR3 is CSAQQGTSAEAFF. The CDR3 region has the DNA TGCAGTGCGCAGCAGGGGACGAGCGCTGAAGCTTTCTTT.

This clonotype was observed at least ten times. The chain carries TRBV12-3 or TRBV12-4 and TRBJ1-5; D is possibly TRBD1 (5 bases). The CDR3 has 16 residues. Trimming shortened V by 5 bases and J by 4 bases, and 18 bases separated the two germline ends. The CDR3 DNA sequence: TGTGCCAGCAGTCTTGGCGGGACGACAAATAATCAGCCCCAGCATTTT. This codes for CASSLGGTTNNQPQHF.

This clonotype has at least ten counts. V usage is TRBV28 and J usage is TRBJ2-5; D not resolved. V lost 7 bases and J lost 2, with 14 bases in between. The CDR3 totals 14 residues. Looked up from germline, CDR1 is MDHEN and CDR2 is SYDVKM. CDR3 residues: CASTPDGQQETQYF. CDR3 sequence (DNA): TGTGCCAGCACTCCCGACGGGCAGCAAGAGACCCAGTACTTC.

The chain carries TRBV18 and TRBJ2-3; D may correspond to TRBD1 or TRBD2 (5 bases each). The CDR3 is 15 residues long. The germline V gene has CDR1 KGHSH and CDR2 LQKENI. V gave up 3 bases and J gave up 3 bases, with 13 bases separating them. CDR3 loop: CASSPPGLRTDTQYF. In DNA form, the CDR3 reads TGTGCCAGCTCACCGCCGGGGCTCCGGACAGATACGCAGTATTTT.

V and J are TRBV12-3 or TRBV12-4 and TRBJ2-1; D is possibly TRBD1 (6 bases). CDR3 length equals 16 residues. V was cut by 7 bases and J by 4 bases, with 20 bases left in between. CDR3 sequence: CASNLGQGLRYNEQFF. CDR3 nucleotide sequence: TGTGCCAGCAACCTAGGGCAGGGGTTAAGGTACAATGAGCAGTTCTTC.

This clonotype was picked up a small number of times. J is TRBJ2-3 and V is TRBV24-1; no reliable D call. CDR3 length: 15 amino acids. V was clipped by 3 bases and J by 3 bases, with 12 bases between them. Germline V gene lookup returns CDR1 KGHDR and CDR2 SFDVKD. The chain's CDR3 is CATSDHLDRTDTQYF. The DNA of the CDR3 is TGTGCCACCAGTGATCACCTAGACCGAACAGATACGCAGTATTTT.

This clonotype was recorded a few times. The chain has TRBV27 and TRBJ2-6; 11 bases align to TRBD2. This CDR3 is 19 amino acids long. The trim removed 5 bases at V and 4 bases at J, leaving 13 bases unmatched. Germline assignment: CDR1 MNHEY and CDR2 SMNVEV (reference sequence). DNA for the CDR3: TGTGCCAGCAGTCCTAGTCAACTAGCGGGAGTCTCGGGGGCCAACGTCCTGACTTTC. It codes for CASSPSQLAGVSGANVLTF.

This clonotype was seen many times. The chain is built from TRBV18 and TRBJ2-1; D is unresolved. V lost 4 bases, J lost 4 bases, and 8 bases lay in between. Germline V gene lookup returns CDR1 KGHSH and CDR2 LQKENI. This CDR3 has 13 residues. The CDR3 loop is CASSLTPYNEQFF. CDR3 nucleotide sequence: TGTGCCAGCTCACTTACCCCGTACAATGAGCAGTTCTTC. The full variable domain, rest sourced from reference TRBV18 and TRBJ2-1, is NAGVMQNPRHLVRRRGQEARLRCSPMKGHSHVYWYRQLPEEGLKFMVYLQKENIIDESGMPKERFSAEFPKEGPSILRIQQVVRGDSAAYFCASSLTPYNEQFFGPGTRLTVL.

As to this clonotype: Its ends do not fully match the called genes, so a read error is possible. The chain joins TRBV5-4 to TRBJ2-3; no firm D call. The CDR3 covers 11 residues. Germline CDR1 is SGHNT and CDR2 is YYREEE (reference sequence). The CDR3 reads CASSLGGRREW. CDR3 sequence (DNA): TGTGCCAGCAGCTTGGGAGGCAGAAGAGAGTGG.

The V and J genes are TRBV24-1 and TRBJ2-5; no clear D gene. The germline V and J ends were trimmed by 1 base and 5 bases, with 4 bases remaining between them. CDR1 KGHDR and CDR2 SFDVKD come from the germline V gene. The CDR3 runs 12 residues. Here the CDR3 reads CATSDFGETQYF. The DNA for the CDR3 is TGTGCCACCAGTGATTTTGGGGAGACCCAGTACTTC.

The genes are TRBV28 and TRBJ2-2; D unclear. Germline loops: CDR1 MDHEN, CDR2 SYDVKM. The CDR3 is 11 residues long. V shed 6 bases and J shed 3 bases, with 2 bases lying between them. CDR3 protein: CASRYTGELFF. In DNA, the CDR3 is TGTGCCAGCAGATACACCGGGGAGCTGTTTTTT.

This clonotype appeared many times. The rearrangement uses TRBV5-1 and TRBJ1-1; possible D gene TRBD1, 6 bases. Between the trimmed V and J ends, which lost 2 bases and 1 base, there was a span of 6 bases. This CDR3 has 13 amino acids. Germline assignment: CDR1 SGHRS and CDR2 YFSETQ. CDR3 in DNA: TGCGCCAGCAGCTTACAGGGGAACACTGAAGCTTTCTTT. This gives the protein CASSLQGNTEAFF.

This clonotype was seen many times. The chain employs TRBV20-1 and TRBJ2-3, with 8 nucleotides matching TRBD1. Germline CDR1 is DFQATT and CDR2 is SNEGSKA (reference sequence). The ends lost 4 bases at V and 3 bases at J; junction bases unmatched: 9. This CDR3 contains 15 residues. CDR3 region: CSAILTRGQTDTQYF. The CDR3 bases are TGCAGTGCTATTCTTACCAGGGGGCAAACAGATACGCAGTATTTT.

The rearrangement joins TRBV30 to TRBJ1-5; D ambiguous. The CDR3 contains 14 residues. V was cut by 2 bases and J by 0 bases, with 8 bases left in between. Per germline, CDR1 GTSNPN and CDR2 SVGIG (reference sequence). CDR3 DNA: TGTGCCTGGAGTTTGGGCCTTAGCAATCAGCCCCAGCATTTT. Protein product: CAWSLGLSNQPQHF.

This clonotype showed up many times. This sequence joins TRBV2 and TRBJ1-1; unclear D gene. Germline V gene data show CDR1 as SNHLY and CDR2 as FYNNEI. The V gene lost 4 bases and the J gene lost 8 bases, with 5 bases spanning the gap. The CDR3 consists of 10 residues. In DNA form, the CDR3 reads TGTGCCAGCAGTGGGAGAGAAGCTTTCTTT. It codes for CASSGREAFF.

This clonotype was found a few times. This rearrangement joins TRBV2 to TRBJ2-7; TRBD1 aligns across 8 bases. Germline CDR1 and CDR2: SNHLY and FYNNEI. The CDR3 runs 15 residues. V trimming: 4 bases; J trimming: 1 base; junction bases outside the gene matches: 6. The CDR3 loop is CASSGTGTGSYEQYF. The CDR3 nucleotides read TGTGCCAGCAGTGGAACCGGGACAGGTTCCTACGAGCAGTACTTC.

There are a few counts of this clonotype. The genes are TRBV3-1 and TRBJ1-2; D perhaps matches TRBD1 (6 bases). There are 16 residues in the CDR3. Trimming removed 0 bases at V and 3 bases at J, with 14 bases between. Per germline, CDR1 LGHDT and CDR2 YNNKEL (reference sequence). In DNA, the CDR3 is TGTGCCAGCAGCCAAGACGTTACAGGGTTCCACTATGGCTACACCTTC. This sequence encodes CASSQDVTGFHYGYTF.

At least ten counts were recorded for this clonotype. The CDR3 DNA reads as TGTGCCAGCAGCCGTACTAGCGGGGGGGAAGAGACCCAGTACTTC. Translating it yields CASSRTSGGEETQYF. This chain links TRBV7-2 with TRBJ2-5; TRBD2 aligns across 13 bases. Germline CDR1 reads SGHTA; CDR2 reads FQGNSA. The junction had 3 bases not matched to a gene; V was cut back by 5 bases and J by 3 bases. The CDR3 is 15 amino acids.

The CDR3 region has the DNA TGCAGTGCTAGACTTAGCGGTAGTTGGCAAGAGACCCAGTACTTC. Translated, it gives CSARLSGSWQETQYF. V is TRBV20-1 and J is TRBJ2-5, with D maybe TRBD2 (6 bases). CDR1 and CDR2 (germline): DFQATT, SNEGSKA (reference sequence). The CDR3 extends over 15 amino acids. V was pared by 2 bases and J by 2 bases, with 15 bases between.

This clonotype occurred a few times. This chain links TRBV9 with TRBJ2-4; a weak D match, TRBD2 (5 bases). The germline V and J ends were trimmed by 4 bases and 5 bases, with 10 bases remaining between them. The germline V gene encodes CDR1 SGDLS and CDR2 YYNGEE. The CDR3 runs 13 residues. The CDR3 DNA reads TGTGCCAGCAGCCGGGGTTCGCAAAACATTCAGTACTTC. Translating gives CASSRGSQNIQYF.